This T cell receptor beta chain appears in the sequencing data of a study of radiotherapy plus CTLA-4 blockade in lung cancer. Whole-study findings and limits: Radiotherapy with ipilimumab was followed by blood expansion of tumor-derived clones. How blood T cell clones changed early, along with interferon-beta, reportedly forecast response best.

Sequencing used immunoSEQ multiplex PCR; TCRdb keeps in-frame clones, though not all of them. The table records tens of thousands of clones, approximately 80% of them present only once. About this clone itself: Its antigen is not known.

The CDR3 covers 15 residues. Trimming cost V 4 bases and J 1 base; bases outside gene matches: 5. Germline values: CDR1 SGHTA, CDR2 FQGTGA. The TCR sequence derives from a human donor with non-small cell lung cancer whose response to radiotherapy plus ipilimumab could not be evaluated. The chain joins TRBV7-3 to TRBJ2-3, with 7 nucleotides matching TRBD1. Sequencing was performed on peripheral blood, taken from a patient treated with radiotherapy plus ipilimumab. DNA for the CDR3: TGTGCCAGCAGCTCGACAGGGATGGGCACAGATACGCAGTATTTT. It is translated as CASSSTGMGTDTQYF. Complete variable domain (other parts from reference TRBV7-3 and TRBJ2-3): GAGVSQTPSNKVTEKGKYVELRCDPISGHTALYWYRQSLGQGPEFLIYFQGTGAADDSGLPNDRFFAVRPEGSVSTLKIQRTERGDSAVYLCASSSTGMGTDTQYFGPGTRLTVL.